This T cell receptor (beta chain) was obtained from a study of T cell changes during pregnancy in multiple sclerosis. Repertoires were generated with immunoSEQ multiplex PCR, while TCRdb's copy carries only in-frame clones and drops some. Here the sample spans under 45,000 clones, 80% to 95% being singletons. The TCR was taken from a female donor in good health, enrolled as a control in a pregnancy study. Sequencing used CD4+ T cells from peripheral blood mononuclear cells, obtained in the third trimester of pregnancy.

The CDR3 here is CASSVGGAINSPLHF. As DNA, the CDR3 is TGTGCCAGCAGCGTAGGAGGAGCCATTAATTCACCCCTCCACTTT. The V call is TRBV9, the J call TRBJ1-6; no definite D call. Germline V CDR1 and CDR2: SGDLS, YYNGEE. CDR3 length: 15 residues. Trimming removed 0 bases at V and 6 bases at J, with 10 bases between. The entire variable domain, with the rest obtained from reference TRBV9 and TRBJ1-6, is as follows: DSGVTQTPKHLITATGQRVTLRCSPRSGDLSVYWYQQSLDQGLQFLIQYYNGEERAKGNILERFSAQQFPDLHSELNLSSLELGDSALYFCASSVGGAINSPLHFGNGTRLTVT.